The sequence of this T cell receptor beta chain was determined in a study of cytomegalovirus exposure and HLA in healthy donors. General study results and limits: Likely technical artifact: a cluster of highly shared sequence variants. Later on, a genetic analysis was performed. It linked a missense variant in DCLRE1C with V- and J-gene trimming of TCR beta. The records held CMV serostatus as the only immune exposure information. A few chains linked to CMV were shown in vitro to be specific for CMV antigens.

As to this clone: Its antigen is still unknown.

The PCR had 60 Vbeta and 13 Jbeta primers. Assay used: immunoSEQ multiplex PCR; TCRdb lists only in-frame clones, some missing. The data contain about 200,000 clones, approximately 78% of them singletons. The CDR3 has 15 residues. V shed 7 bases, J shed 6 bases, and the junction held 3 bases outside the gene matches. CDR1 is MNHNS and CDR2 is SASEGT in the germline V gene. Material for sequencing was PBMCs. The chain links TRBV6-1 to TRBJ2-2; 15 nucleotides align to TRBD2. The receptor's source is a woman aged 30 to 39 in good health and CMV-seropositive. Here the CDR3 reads CASTGLAGGPGELFF. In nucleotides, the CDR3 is TGTGCCAGCACGGGACTAGCGGGAGGCCCCGGGGAGCTGTTTTTT.